The 14 T cell receptor beta chains below come from one sample, sequenced in a study of blood T cell repertoires in COVID-19. Profiled with immunoSEQ multiplex PCR; TCRdb holds only in-frame clones, not every one. Of about 200,000 clones listed, around 80% were seen once; the top ten hold 2.5% to 3.5%. Sequenced: peripheral blood. The receptors were gathered from a woman older than 75 with active or convalescent COVID-19.

V gene TRBV11-3 combines with J gene TRBJ2-6; 7 bases agree with TRBD1. Germline V lookup: CDR1 SGHNT, CDR2 YENEEA. V lost 5 bases and J lost 4; bases outside the gene matches: 5. The CDR3 loop spans 15 amino acids. The CDR3 DNA reads as TGTGCCAGCAGCCATACAGGGGCCGGGGCCAACGTCCTGACTTTC. It encodes CASSHTGAGANVLTF.

This chain joins TRBV28 and TRBJ2-3, with a tentative D call TRBD2 (6 bases). Trimming shortened V by 3 bases and J by 6 bases, and 13 bases separated the two germline ends. CDR1 and CDR2 (germline): MDHEN, SYDVKM. This CDR3 contains 14 residues. The CDR3: CASSFGGTPDTQYF. The DNA for the CDR3 is TGTGCCAGCAGTTTCGGAGGGACGCCCGATACGCAGTATTTT.

A few counts support this clone. V is TRBV28 and J is TRBJ1-4, with TRBD1 as a possible D gene (6 bases). V shed 5 bases and J shed 3 bases, with 13 bases lying between them. CDR3 length equals 15 residues. CDR1 and CDR2 from the germline V gene are MDHEN and SYDVKM. This chain's CDR3 is CASSLMTGSNEKLFF. The CDR3 nucleotides read TGTGCCAGCAGTCTTATGACAGGATCTAATGAAAAACTGTTTTTT.

This clone was counted between two and nine times. V is TRBV7-2 and J is TRBJ1-5; 9 nucleotides match TRBD1. Trimming removed 4 bases from V and 6 bases from J; junction bases left unmatched: 10. Germline assignment: CDR1 SGHTA and CDR2 FQGNSA. The CDR3 spans 16 residues. The CDR3 DNA reads as TGTGCCAGCAGCTCAACCGGGACAGGGTACAGTCAGCCCCAGCATTTT. Its translation is CASSSTGTGYSQPQHF. Full variable domain (remainder filled in from reference TRBV7-2 and TRBJ1-5): GAGVSQSPSNKVTEKGKDVELRCDPISGHTALYWYRQSLGQGLEFLIYFQGNSAPDKSGLPSDRFSAERTGGSVSTLTIQRTQQEDSAVYLCASSSTGTGYSQPQHFGDGTRLSIL.

The genes are TRBV4-1 and TRBJ1-5; TRBD1 matches 9 bases. The CDR3 is made up of 17 amino acids. Germline CDR1 is MGHRA and CDR2 is YSYEKL. J was trimmed by 2 bases and V by 4 bases; bases with no gene match: 9. CDR3 nucleotides: TGCGCCAGCAGCCTGTGGACAGGGGAAGGGGGCAATCAGCCCCAGCATTTT. This encodes CASSLWTGEGGNQPQHF.

This clone has only one observation. V usage is TRBV6-5 and J usage is TRBJ1-1, with 10 bases identical to TRBD1. Germline V gives CDR1 MNHEY, CDR2 SVGAGI. With 6 bases clipped from V and 4 bases from J, the junction kept 8 bases outside the gene matches. CDR3 length: 15 amino acids. The CDR3 loop reads CASRVGTGVGTEAFF. CDR3 in DNA: TGTGCCAGCAGGGTCGGGACAGGGGTCGGCACTGAAGCTTTCTTT.

This rearrangement joins TRBV10-3 to TRBJ1-2; possible D gene TRBD1, 6 bases. Germline values: CDR1 ENHRY, CDR2 SYGVKD. V lost 0 bases to trimming and J lost 10 bases, with 9 bases between them. The CDR3 loop spans 12 amino acids. Here the CDR3 DNA reads TGTGCCATCAGTGAGTCGGACAGCCTCTACACCTTC. This gives the protein CAISESDSLYTF.

This chain links TRBV7-2 with TRBJ2-1, with TRBD2 identical over 8 bases. CDR1 SGHTA and CDR2 FQGNSA come from the germline V gene. V gave up 4 bases and J gave up 2 bases; unmatched junction bases: 13. The CDR3 sequence is 18 residues long. This CDR3 reads CASSSPPPGLAAYNEQFF. The CDR3 coding sequence is TGTGCCAGCAGCTCACCACCCCCTGGACTAGCAGCCTACAATGAGCAGTTCTTC.

The chain links TRBV21-1 to TRBJ1-5. TRBV21-1 is a pseudogene. CDR3 length equals 14 residues. The DNA for the CDR3 is TGTGCCAGCACCTCAGGAGCGGTTAATCAGCCCCAGCATTTT. Translation gives CASTSGAVNQPQHF.

V usage is TRBV10-2 and J usage is TRBJ1-1; TRBD1 is a possible D gene (6 bases). Trimming cost V 6 bases and J 3 bases, with 8 bases left between them. CDR1 and CDR2 (germline): WSHSY, SAAADI. This CDR3 region has 12 residues. The CDR3 nucleotides read TGCGCCAGCAGGGACAGTGACACTGAAGCTTTCTTT. Amino acids: CASRDSDTEAFF.

The table lists this clone with a count of one. This chain uses TRBV24-1 with TRBJ2-1; 15 bases match TRBD2. This CDR3 comprises 19 residues. V lost 2 bases to trimming and J lost 1 base; unmatched junction nucleotides: 5. Germline-derived CDR1 and CDR2 are KGHDR and SFDVKD. Written as DNA, the CDR3 is TGTGCCACCAGTGATTCGGGACTAGCGGGGGGCAGGTCCTACAATGAGCAGTTCTTC. Its protein product is CATSDSGLAGGRSYNEQFF.

This sequence joins TRBV5-1 and TRBJ1-1, with TRBD1 matching 10 bases. The CDR3 is made up of 17 amino acids. From germline, CDR1 is SGHRS and CDR2 YFSETQ. Unmatched junction bases numbered 13, after V lost 4 bases and J lost 4 bases. The chain's CDR3 is CASSHRPSGQGVTEAFF. As DNA, the CDR3 is TGCGCCAGCAGCCACCGCCCCTCAGGACAGGGGGTCACTGAAGCTTTCTTT.

V and J are TRBV30 and TRBJ2-5, with a weak D call TRBD1 (6 bases). Germline V gene data show CDR1 as GTSNPN and CDR2 as SVGIG (reference sequence). This CDR3 contains 13 residues. V was clipped by 2 bases and J by 5 bases, with 12 bases between them. Here the CDR3 reads CAWSLQGPETQYF. The CDR3 bases are TGTGCCTGGAGTTTACAGGGACCGGAGACCCAGTACTTC.

The V and J genes are TRBV24-1 and TRBJ2-3; a weak D match, TRBD2 (7 bases). Looked up from germline, CDR1 is KGHDR and CDR2 is SFDVKD. The CDR3 spans 15 residues. The V end lost 4 bases, the J end lost 5 bases, and 15 bases lay between the germline ends. The CDR3 DNA sequence: TGTGCCACCAGTGACTCTCGAGGGGGGGGAGATACGCAGTATTTT. The encoded protein is CATSDSRGGGDTQYF.